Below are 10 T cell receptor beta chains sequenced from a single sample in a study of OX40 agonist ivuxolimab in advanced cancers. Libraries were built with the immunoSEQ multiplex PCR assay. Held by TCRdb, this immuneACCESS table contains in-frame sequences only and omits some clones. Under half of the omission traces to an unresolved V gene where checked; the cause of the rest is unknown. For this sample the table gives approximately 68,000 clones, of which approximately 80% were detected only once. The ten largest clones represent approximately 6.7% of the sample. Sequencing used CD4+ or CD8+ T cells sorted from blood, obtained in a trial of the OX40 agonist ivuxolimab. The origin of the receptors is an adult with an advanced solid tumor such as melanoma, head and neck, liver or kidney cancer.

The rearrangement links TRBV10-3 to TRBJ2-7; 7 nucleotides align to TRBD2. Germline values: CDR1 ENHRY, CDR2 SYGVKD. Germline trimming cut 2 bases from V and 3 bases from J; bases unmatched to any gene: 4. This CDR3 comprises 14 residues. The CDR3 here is CAISEAGDGYEQYV. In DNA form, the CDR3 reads TGTGCCATCAGTGAGGCGGGGGACGGCTACGAGCAGTACGTC.

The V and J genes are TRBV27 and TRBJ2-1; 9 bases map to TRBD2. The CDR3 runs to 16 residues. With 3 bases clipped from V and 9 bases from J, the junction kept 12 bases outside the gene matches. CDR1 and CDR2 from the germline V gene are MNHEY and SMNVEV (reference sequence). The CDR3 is CASSFRAGGPVGEQFF. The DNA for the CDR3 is TGTGCCAGCAGTTTTCGGGCGGGAGGGCCGGTCGGTGAGCAGTTCTTC.

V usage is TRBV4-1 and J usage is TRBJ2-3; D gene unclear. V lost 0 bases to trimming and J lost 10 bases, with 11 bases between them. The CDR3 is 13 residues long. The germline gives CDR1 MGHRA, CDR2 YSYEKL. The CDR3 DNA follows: TGCGCCAGCAGCCAAGATACGAGTAGGGCGCAGTATTTT. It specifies CASSQDTSRAQYF.

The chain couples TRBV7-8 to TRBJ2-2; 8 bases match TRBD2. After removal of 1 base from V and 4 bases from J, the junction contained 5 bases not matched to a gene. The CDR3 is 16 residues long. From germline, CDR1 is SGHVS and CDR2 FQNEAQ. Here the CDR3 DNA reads TGTGCCAGCAGCTTAGGGGCTAGCGGGTTCACCGGGGAGCTGTTTTTT. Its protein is CASSLGASGFTGELFF.

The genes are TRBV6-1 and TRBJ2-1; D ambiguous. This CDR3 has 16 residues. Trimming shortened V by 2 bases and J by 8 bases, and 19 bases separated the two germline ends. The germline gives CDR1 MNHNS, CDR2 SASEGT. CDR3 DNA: TGTGCCAGCAGTGAACTTCATAGGCAGGCCAGACATGAGCAGTTCTTC. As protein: CASSELHRQARHEQFF.

The chain's CDR3 is CASSLDRAAGGELFF. As DNA, the CDR3 is TGTGCCAGCAGCTTAGATCGGGCGGCCGGCGGGGAGCTGTTTTTT. V usage is TRBV7-2 and J usage is TRBJ2-2; D uncertain. The CDR3 is 15 amino acids. Trimming pared 1 base from V and 7 bases from J, leaving 13 bases between. Germline values: CDR1 SGHTA, CDR2 FQGNSA.

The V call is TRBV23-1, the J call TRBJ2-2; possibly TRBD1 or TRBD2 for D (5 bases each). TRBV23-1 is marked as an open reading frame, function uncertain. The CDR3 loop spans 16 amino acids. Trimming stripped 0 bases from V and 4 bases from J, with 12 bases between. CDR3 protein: CASSQSGRSATGELFF. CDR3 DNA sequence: TGCGCCAGCAGTCAATCGGGACGGTCGGCCACCGGGGAGCTGTTTTTT.

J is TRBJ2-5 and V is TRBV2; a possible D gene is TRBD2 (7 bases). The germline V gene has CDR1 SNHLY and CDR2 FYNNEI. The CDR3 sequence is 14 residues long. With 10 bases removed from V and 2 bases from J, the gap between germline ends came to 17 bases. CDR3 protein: CATTKGGSQETQYF. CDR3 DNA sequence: TGTGCCACAACGAAGGGGGGGTCTCAAGAGACCCAGTACTTC.

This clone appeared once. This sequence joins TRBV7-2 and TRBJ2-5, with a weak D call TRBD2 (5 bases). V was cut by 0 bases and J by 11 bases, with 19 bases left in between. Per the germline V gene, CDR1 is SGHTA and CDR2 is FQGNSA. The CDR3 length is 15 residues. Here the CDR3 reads CASSLAAGPQWEQYF. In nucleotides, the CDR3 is TGTGCCAGCAGCTTAGCGGCAGGCCCTCAGTGGGAGCAGTACTTC.

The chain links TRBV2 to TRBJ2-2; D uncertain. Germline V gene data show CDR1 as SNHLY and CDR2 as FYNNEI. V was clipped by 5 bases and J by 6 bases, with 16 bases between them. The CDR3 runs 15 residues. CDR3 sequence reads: CASSPYPATSGELFF. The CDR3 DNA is TGTGCCAGCAGTCCCTACCCCGCTACCTCCGGGGAGCTGTTTTTT.